This TCR beta chain was identified in a study of regulatory T cells in long-lasting Graves disease. Arm-PCR of CDR3 regions and iRepertoire HTBI primers were used to build TCR beta libraries. In the original analysis: Across the samples, identification revealed around 65 TRBV and over 12 TRBJ segments. One entry per CDR3 protein results from TCRdb running MiXCR on the multiplex PCR reads. The V and J calls were not made by the authors but by TCRdb's processing. The data contain about 530,000 distinct CDR3 sequences, around 15% of them singletons. As to time point: newly diagnosed GD, antithyroid drugs for less than 3 months. Isolated PBMC RNA provided the starting material for the TCR library. All patients originated from an endocrinology department located in Xi'an, China. Study-wide results and caveats: Possibly, too few samples lowered accuracy.

This CDR3 contains 15 residues. Germline CDR1 and CDR2: WSHSY and SAAADI. The ends were cut back, 8 bases at V and 6 bases at J, with 22 bases in the middle. This clonotype was detected only a few times. Its specificity is not known. The same data also went into a second study, on T cells in Graves' hyperthyroidism and ophthalmopathy.

The source is a woman aged 40-60 years with Graves disease. The material was peripheral blood mononuclear cells (PBMCs), obtained at new diagnosis, from a patient treated with antithyroid drugs. The V gene is TRBV10-2, the J gene TRBJ1-1; D perhaps matches TRBD1 (5 bases). Here the CDR3 reads CASYPPSTGVAEAFF. Written as DNA, the CDR3 is TGCGCCAGCTATCCCCCTTCTACGGGGGTCGCTGAAGCTTTCTTT.